Listed below are T cell receptor beta chains from one sample, sequenced in a study of human T cells and chemical hapten exposure. One entry per CDR3 protein results from TCRdb running MiXCR on the RACE reads. The sample comprises 330,000 or so distinct CDR3 sequences, around 6% of which are singletons, and around 5.8% rests with the top ten. The sequencing here drew on whole blood, taken in connection with sensitization to the hapten diphenylcyclopropenone (DPC). All receptors derive from a woman aged 18-29 years with alopecia areata. Some clones in this sample may be carry-over from other donors' samples. Both conserved end residues are part of each CDR3. Each record gives: V gene, clone size, D gene, CDR3 protein. D genes are given only for firm matches. Rows give clone size only sometimes, using once, few, many, or a class for an expanded clone.

>TRBV4-1|few|.
CASSQVDLGLFGAEAFF
>TRBV6-2/TRBV6-3|many|TRBD1
CASSYSGQGSLYSNQPQHF
>TRBV11-2|many|.
CASSLSRFGGNYGYTF
>TRBV6-2/TRBV6-3|.|.
CASSYLTGDQPQHF
>TRBV6-1|many|.
CASSEPGRGSGNTIYF
>TRBV10-3|.|.
CAISEFAAESSGELFF
>TRBV7-9|.|.
CASSSRQRDTQYF
>TRBV2|few|.
CASSREGGNYGYTF
>TRBV3-1|many|.
CASSQGGRLLTEAFF
>TRBV29-1|many|.
CSALFSNEQYF
>TRBV23-1|few|.
CASSYPGPDNEQFF
>TRBV7-2|many|.
CASSLVWLNTEAFF
>TRBV3-1|few|.
CASSQAGTNSPLHF
>TRBV20-1|.|.
CSARESPTASSPLHF
>TRBV29-1|many|.
CSANLQEMNTEAFF
>TRBV20-1|many|.
CSGELGGNIQYF
>TRBV27|many|TRBD1
CASSSGGWDEKLFF
>TRBV5-6|few|.
CASSLGPNQPLYNEQFF
>TRBV3-1|.|TRBD1
CASSSSRDRGYEQYF